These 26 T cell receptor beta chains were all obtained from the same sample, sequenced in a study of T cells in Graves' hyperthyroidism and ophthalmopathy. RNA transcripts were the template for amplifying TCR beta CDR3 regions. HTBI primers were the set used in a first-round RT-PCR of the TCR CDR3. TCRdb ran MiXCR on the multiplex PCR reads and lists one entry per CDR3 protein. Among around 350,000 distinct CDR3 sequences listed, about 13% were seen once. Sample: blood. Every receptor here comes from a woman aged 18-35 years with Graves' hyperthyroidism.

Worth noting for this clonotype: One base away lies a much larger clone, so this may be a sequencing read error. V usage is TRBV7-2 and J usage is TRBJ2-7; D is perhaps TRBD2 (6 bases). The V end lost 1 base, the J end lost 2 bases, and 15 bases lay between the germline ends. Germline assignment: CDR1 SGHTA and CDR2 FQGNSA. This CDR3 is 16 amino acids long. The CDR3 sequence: CASSLGRGGNPYEQYF. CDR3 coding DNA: TGTGCCAGCAGCTTAGGACGGGGAGGAAATCCCTACGAGCAGTACTTC.

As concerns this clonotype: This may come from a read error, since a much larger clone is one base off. The CDR3 loop is CATSAHIRAAKNTDAFF. DNA for the CDR3: TGTGCCACCAGTGCTCATATCCGGGCAGCTAAGAACACTGACGCTTTCTTT. The rearrangement uses TRBV24-1 and TRBJ1-1; D is unresolved. The CDR3 spans 17 residues. Germline CDR1 reads KGHDR; CDR2 reads SFDVKD.

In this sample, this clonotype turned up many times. CDR3 DNA: TGTGCCAGCAGCAGGACTAGCGGGGGGATTAACACAGATACGCAGTATTTT. Protein sequence: CASSRTSGGINTDTQYF. The rearrangement joins TRBV12-3 or TRBV12-4 to TRBJ2-3; 14 nucleotides agree with TRBD2. The V and J ends lost 6 bases and 2 bases, in that order; junction bases with no gene match: 7. This CDR3 has 17 residues.

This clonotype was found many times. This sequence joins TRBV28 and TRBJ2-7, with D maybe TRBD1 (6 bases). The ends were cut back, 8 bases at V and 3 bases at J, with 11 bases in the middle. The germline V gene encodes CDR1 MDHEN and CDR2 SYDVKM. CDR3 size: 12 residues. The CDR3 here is CASRQGGYEQYF. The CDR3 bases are TGTGCCAGCCGCCAAGGGGGCTACGAGCAGTACTTC.

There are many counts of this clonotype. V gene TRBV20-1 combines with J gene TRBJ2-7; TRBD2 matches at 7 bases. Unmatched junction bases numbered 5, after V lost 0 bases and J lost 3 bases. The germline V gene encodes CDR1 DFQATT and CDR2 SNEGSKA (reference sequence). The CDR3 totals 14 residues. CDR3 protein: CSAREAGLFYEQYF. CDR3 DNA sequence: TGCAGTGCTAGAGAAGCGGGACTCTTCTACGAGCAGTACTTC.

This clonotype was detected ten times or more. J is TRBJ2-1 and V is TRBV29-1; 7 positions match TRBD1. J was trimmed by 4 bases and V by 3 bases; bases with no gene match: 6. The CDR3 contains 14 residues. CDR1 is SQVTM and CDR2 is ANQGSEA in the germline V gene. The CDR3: CSVEVGTVYNEQFF. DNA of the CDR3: TGCAGCGTTGAGGTCGGGACAGTATACAATGAGCAGTTCTTC.

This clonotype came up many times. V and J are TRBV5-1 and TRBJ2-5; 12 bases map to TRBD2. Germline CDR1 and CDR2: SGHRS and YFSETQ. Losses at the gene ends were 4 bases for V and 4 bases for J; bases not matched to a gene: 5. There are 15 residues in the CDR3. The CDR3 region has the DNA TGCGCCAGCAGCCCAGGACTAGCGGGAATAGAGACCCAGTACTTC. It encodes CASSPGLAGIETQYF. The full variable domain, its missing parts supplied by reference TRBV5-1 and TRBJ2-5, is KAGVTQTPRYLIKTRGQQVTLSCSPISGHRSVSWYQQTPGQGLQFLFEYFSETQRNKGNFPGRFSGRQFSNSRSEMNVSTLELGDSALYLCASSPGLAGIETQYFGPGTRLLVL.

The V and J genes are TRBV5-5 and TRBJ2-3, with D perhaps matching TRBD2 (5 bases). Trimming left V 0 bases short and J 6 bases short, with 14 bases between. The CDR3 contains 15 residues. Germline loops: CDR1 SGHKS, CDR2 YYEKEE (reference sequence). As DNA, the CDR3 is TGTGCCAGCAGCTTGGAGGGCGGGCCTTGGGATACGCAGTATTTT. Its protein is CASSLEGGPWDTQYF.

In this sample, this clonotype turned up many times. CDR3: CASSEPSGTQYF. The CDR3 coding sequence is TGTGCCAGCAGTGAACCCTCGGGGACCCAGTACTTC. This sequence joins TRBV6-1 and TRBJ2-5; no clear D. The germline V and J ends were trimmed by 2 bases and 7 bases, with 8 bases remaining between them. The CDR3 has 12 residues. Germline lookup yields CDR1 MNHNS and CDR2 SASEGT.

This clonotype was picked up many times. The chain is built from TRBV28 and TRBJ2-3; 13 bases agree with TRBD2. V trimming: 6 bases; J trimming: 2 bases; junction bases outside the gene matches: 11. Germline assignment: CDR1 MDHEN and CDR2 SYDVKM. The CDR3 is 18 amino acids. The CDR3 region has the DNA TGTGCCAGCAGAGAGGGACTAGCGGGGCGGTCATTCACAGATACGCAGTATTTT. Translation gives CASREGLAGRSFTDTQYF. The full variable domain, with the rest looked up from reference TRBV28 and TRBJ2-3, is DVKVTQSSRYLVKRTGEKVFLECVQDMDHENMFWYRQDPGLGLRLIYFSYDVKMKEKGDIPEGYSVSREKKERFSLILESASTNQTSMYLCASREGLAGRSFTDTQYFGPGTRLTVL.

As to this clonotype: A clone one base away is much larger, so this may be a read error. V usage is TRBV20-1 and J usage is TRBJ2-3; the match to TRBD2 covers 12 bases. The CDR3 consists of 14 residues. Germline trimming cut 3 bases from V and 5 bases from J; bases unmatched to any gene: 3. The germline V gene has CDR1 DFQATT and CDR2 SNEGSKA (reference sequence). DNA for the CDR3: TGCAGTGCTAGCCTGACTAGCGGGGGAGATACGCAGTATTTT. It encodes CSASLTSGGDTQYF.

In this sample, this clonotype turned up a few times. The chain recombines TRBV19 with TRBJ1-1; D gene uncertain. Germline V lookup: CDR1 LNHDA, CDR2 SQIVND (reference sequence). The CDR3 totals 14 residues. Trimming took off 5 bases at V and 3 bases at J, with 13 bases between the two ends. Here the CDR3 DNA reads TGTGCCAGTAGTTCCTGGACCGGATACACTGAAGCTTTCTTT. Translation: CASSSWTGYTEAFF.

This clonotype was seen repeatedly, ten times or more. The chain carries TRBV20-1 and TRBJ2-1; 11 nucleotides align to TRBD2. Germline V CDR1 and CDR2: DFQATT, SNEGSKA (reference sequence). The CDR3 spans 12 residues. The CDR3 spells CKTSGGNNEQFF. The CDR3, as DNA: TGCAAAACTAGCGGGGGAAACAATGAGCAGTTCTTC.

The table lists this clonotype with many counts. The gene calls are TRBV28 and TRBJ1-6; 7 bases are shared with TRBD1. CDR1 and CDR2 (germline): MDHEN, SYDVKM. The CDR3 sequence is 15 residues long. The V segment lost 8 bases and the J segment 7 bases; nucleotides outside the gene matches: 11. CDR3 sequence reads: CASQGVSALNSPLHF. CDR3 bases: TGTGCCAGCCAGGGGGTCTCAGCCTTAAATTCACCCCTCCACTTT.

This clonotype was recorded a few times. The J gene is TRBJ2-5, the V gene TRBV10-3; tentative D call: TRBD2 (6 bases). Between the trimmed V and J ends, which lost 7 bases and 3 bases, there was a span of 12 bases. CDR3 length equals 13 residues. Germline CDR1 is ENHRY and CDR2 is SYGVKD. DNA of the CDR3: TGTGCCATCACTGCGACTAGGGAAGAGACCCAGTACTTC. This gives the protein CAITATREETQYF.

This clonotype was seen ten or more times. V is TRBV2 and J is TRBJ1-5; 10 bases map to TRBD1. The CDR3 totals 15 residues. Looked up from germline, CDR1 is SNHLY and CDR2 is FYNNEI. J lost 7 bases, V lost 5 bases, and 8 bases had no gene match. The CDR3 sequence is CASSLWTGGGQPQHF. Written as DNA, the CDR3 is TGTGCCAGCAGTCTTTGGACAGGGGGTGGACAGCCCCAGCATTTT.

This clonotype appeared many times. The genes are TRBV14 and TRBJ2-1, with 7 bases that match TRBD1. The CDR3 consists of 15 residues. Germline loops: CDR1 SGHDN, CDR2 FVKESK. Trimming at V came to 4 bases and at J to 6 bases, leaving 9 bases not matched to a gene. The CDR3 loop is CASSLLTGSSNEQFF. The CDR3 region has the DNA TGTGCCAGCAGCCTCCTGACAGGGAGCAGCAATGAGCAGTTCTTC.

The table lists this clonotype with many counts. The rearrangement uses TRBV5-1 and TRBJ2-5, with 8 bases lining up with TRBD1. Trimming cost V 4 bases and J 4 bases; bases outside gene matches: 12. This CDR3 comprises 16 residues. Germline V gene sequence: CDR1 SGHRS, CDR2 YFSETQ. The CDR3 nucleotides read TGCGCCAGCAGCCCTGACAGGGGAAACTTGCTAGAGACCCAGTACTTC. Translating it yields CASSPDRGNLLETQYF.

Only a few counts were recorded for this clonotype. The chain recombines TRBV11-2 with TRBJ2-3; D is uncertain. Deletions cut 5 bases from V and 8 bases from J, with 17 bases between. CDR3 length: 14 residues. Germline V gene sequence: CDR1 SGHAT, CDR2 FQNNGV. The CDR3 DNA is TGTGCCAGCAGCCCTCGACCTACAGAAGGTACGCAGTATTTT. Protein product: CASSPRPTEGTQYF. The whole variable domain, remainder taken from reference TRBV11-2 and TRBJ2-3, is EAGVAQSPRYKIIEKRQSVAFWCNPISGHATLYWYQQILGQGPKLLIQFQNNGVVDDSQLPKDRFSAERLKGVDSTLKIQPAKLEDSAVYLCASSPRPTEGTQYFGPGTRLTVL.

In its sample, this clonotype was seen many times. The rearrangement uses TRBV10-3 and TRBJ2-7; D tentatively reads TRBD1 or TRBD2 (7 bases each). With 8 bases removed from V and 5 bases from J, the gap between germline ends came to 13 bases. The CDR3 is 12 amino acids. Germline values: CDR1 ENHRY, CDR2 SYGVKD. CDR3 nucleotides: TGTGCCATCGGTCAGGGGGGGGACGAGCAGTACTTC. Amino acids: CAIGQGGDEQYF.

The DNA of the CDR3 is TGTGCCAGCAGCAAGACTAGCGGGGGAACAGATACGCAGTATTTT. Its protein product is CASSKTSGGTDTQYF. The chain couples TRBV9 to TRBJ2-3, with 12 bases matching TRBD2. CDR1 SGDLS and CDR2 YYNGEE come from the germline V gene. This CDR3 spans 15 amino acids. With V trimmed by 4 bases and J by 3 bases, 3 bases remained unmatched.

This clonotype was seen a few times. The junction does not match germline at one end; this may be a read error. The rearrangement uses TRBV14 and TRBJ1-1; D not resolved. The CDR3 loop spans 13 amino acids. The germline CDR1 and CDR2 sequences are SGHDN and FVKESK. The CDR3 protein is CASSPWEGTGAFF. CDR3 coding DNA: TGTGCCAGCAGCCCATGGGAGGGCACTGGAGCTTTCTTT.

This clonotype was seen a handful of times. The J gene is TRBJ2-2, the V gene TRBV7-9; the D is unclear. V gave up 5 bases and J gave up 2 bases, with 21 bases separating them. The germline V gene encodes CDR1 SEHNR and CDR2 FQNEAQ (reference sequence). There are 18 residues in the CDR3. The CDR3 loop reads CASSDSPWGGLNTGELFF. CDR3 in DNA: TGTGCCAGCAGCGATAGCCCGTGGGGTGGGCTAAACACCGGGGAGCTGTTTTTT.

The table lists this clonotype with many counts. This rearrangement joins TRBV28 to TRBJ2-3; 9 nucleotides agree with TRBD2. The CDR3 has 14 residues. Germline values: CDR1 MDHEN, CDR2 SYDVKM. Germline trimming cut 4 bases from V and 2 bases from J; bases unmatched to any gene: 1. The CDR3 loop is CASSSSGVTDTQYF. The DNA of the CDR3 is TGTGCCAGCAGTTCTAGCGGGGTCACAGATACGCAGTATTTT.

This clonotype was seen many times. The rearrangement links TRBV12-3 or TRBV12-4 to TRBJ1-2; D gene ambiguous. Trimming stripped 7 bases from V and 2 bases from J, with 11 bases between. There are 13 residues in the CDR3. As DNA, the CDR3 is TGTGCCAGCACCCCGGGCAGCAACTATGGCTACACCTTC. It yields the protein CASTPGSNYGYTF.

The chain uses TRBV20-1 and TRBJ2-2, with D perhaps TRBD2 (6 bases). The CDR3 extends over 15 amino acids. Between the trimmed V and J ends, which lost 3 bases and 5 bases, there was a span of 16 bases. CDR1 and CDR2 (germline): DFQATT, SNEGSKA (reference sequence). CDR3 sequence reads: CSARGRRARTGELFF. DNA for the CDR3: TGCAGTGCTAGGGGACGGAGGGCGAGGACCGGGGAGCTGTTTTTT.